These T cell receptor beta chains were read from a single sample in a study of tumor and adjacent non-tumor tissue in lung cancer. Via MiXCR, TCRdb re-called the multiplex PCR reads, giving one row per CDR3 protein. The sample records 43,000 or so distinct CDR3 sequences, less than 65% being singletons. Input material: distant non-tumor lung tissue. These receptor sequences come from a man aged 50 or older with non-small cell lung cancer. Both conserved end residues are part of each CDR3.

TRBJ2-2 TRBV24-1 CATSGTESVTGELFF
TRBJ2-7 TRBV11-2 CASSRGGVLDEQYF
TRBJ2-5 TRBV29-1 CSAVVRGKTQCF
TRBJ2-7 TRBV28 CASTVSSYEQYF
TRBJ1-6 TRBV19 CASRLGQDNSPLHF
TRBJ2-5 TRBV6-5 CACRDTHETQYF
TRBJ2-5 TRBV4-1 CASSQDQGYWRETQYF
TRBJ1-2 TRBV5-1 CASRSSYGYTF
TRBJ1-1 TRBV9 CASSVGPNTEAFF
TRBJ2-1 TRBV14 CASSQEAGGDEQFF
TRBJ1-5 TRBV2 CASTGTGIGNQPQHF
TRBJ1-2 TRBV12-3/TRBV12-4 CASSLLYKAANYGYTF
TRBJ2-5 TRBV11-1 CASCLSRSQETRYF
TRBJ2-7 TRBV6-5 CASSGTSTYEQYF
TRBJ2-2 TRBV30 CAWSTGDYTGELFF
TRBJ2-1 TRBV29-1 CGVEPLLAGGRKEQFF
TRBJ1-1 TRBV29-1 CSVVGEFGTEALF
TRBJ1-2 TRBV7-9 CTSSSSKYGYTF
TRBJ2-7 TRBV12-3/TRBV12-4 CAHSTTSGRAYEQYF
TRBJ2-1 TRBV5-1 CASSFPPKDEQFF
TRBJ2-2 TRBV11-2 CASSWAGGRSRAGELFF
TRBJ1-3 TRBV11-2 CGSSSGWFSGNTIYF
TRBJ1-5 TRBV11-3 CASSLDRVNQPQHF
TRBJ2-5 TRBV25-1 CASSEPTSGQEAQYF
TRBJ2-5 TRBV11-2 CAGSTWTTQDTQYF
TRBJ2-3 TRBV6-6 CASNNRGDSTDTQYF
TRBJ1-2 TRBV29-1 CSVEPWYGYGGYTF
TRBJ2-5 TRBV20-1 CSVAPEYGDQETQYF
TRBJ2-3 TRBV4-1 CSSSQIGLGAKISTDTQYF
TRBJ1-1 TRBV12-3/TRBV12-4 CASSLQRNTVTFF
TRBJ2-7 TRBV7-8 CASSTTGSSQGEQYF
TRBJ1-2 TRBV30 CAWSMVGGRGYTF
TRBJ1-4 TRBV12-3/TRBV12-4 CASSFLGDRHREKLFF
TRBJ2-7 TRBV20-1 CSLDSRTSPYEQYF
TRBJ2-1 TRBV7-8 CASREDRGGYNEQFF
TRBJ1-5 TRBV20-1 CSARTGSNQPQHF
TRBJ2-5 TRBV10-3 CAISDLPVETQYF
TRBJ2-3 TRBV6-2/TRBV6-3 CANNALAGGVGVEANTQYF
TRBJ1-5 TRBV5-5 CASSLDTGDQPQHF
TRBJ1-5 TRBV28 CASSFQGTENQPQHF
TRBJ1-3 TRBV11-2 CVSSLMTGKSSGNTIYF
TRBJ1-1 TRBV7-9 CASSLGTGAWGTEAFF
TRBJ2-3 TRBV2 CASSPGTASTDTQYF
TRBJ1-5 TRBV6-5 CASRVDTRDLQPQHF
TRBJ2-1 TRBV6-1 CAGRGLAGGGEQFF
TRBJ1-1 TRBV11-3 CVSSMDLNTEAFF
TRBJ1-2 TRBV20-1 CSAREGGNYGYTF